This T cell receptor beta chain is from a study of shared clonotypes between healthy human individuals. Clones were sequenced by immunoSEQ multiplex PCR, and TCRdb holds only the in-frame ones, with some missing. In the table there are some 200,000 clones, roughly 93% of which are singletons. Germline CDR1 is MDHEN and CDR2 is SYDVKM. V was pared by 5 bases and J by 6 bases, with 15 bases of the junction left unmatched. This CDR3 is 17 amino acids long. Study results and caveats: Sequencing depth was expected to affect clonotype sharing among donors. Rarefaction gave evidence that sorted-subset sequencing remained incomplete despite large depth. Generally, naive subsets came out with larger estimated richness than memory subsets.

Details on this clone: The antigen is not known.

Sequencing was done on a sample of naive CD4+ T cells sorted from blood. The subset is: CD45RA+ positively selected. The TCR was taken from a woman in her 30s in good health. The V call is TRBV28, the J call TRBJ2-2; 7 bases are a match to TRBD2. In nucleotides, the CDR3 is TGTGCCAGCAGTATAAGGGACTACGAAACAACGGCCGGGGAGCTGTTTTTT. Translation: CASSIRDYETTAGELFF.